The text below deals with one TCR beta chain. The antigen remains unidentified. These data belong to a study of T cell repertoires in cytomegalovirus infection. One entry per CDR3 protein results from TCRdb running MiXCR on the reads. The sample has approximately 600,000 distinct CDR3 sequences, approximately 40% seen once. The germline gives CDR1 MNHNS, CDR2 SASEGT. With 9 bases removed from V and 4 bases from J, the gap between germline ends came to 23 bases. The CDR3 loop spans 16 amino acids. This TCR was recovered from a human donor in good health (CMV status not recorded). Some clones in this sample may be carry-over from other donors' samples. The J gene is TRBJ2-3, the V gene TRBV6-1; possible D gene TRBD2, 7 bases. The sequenced sample was cultured PBMCs, obtained from culture after CMV antigen stimulation. CDR3 residues: CASPKVRGAGPDTQYF. DNA for the CDR3: TGTGCCAGTCCCAAAGTCCGGGGGGCAGGGCCAGATACGCAGTATTTT.